This TCR beta chain comes out of a study of T cell changes during pregnancy in multiple sclerosis. This clone is a singleton in its sample. CDR1 and CDR2 from the germline V gene are SGHRS and YFSETQ. This CDR3 contains 15 residues. V trimming: 4 bases; J trimming: 11 bases; junction bases outside the gene matches: 16. This table comes from immunoSEQ multiplex PCR, and its TCRdb copy is limited to in-frame clones, with some not included. The profile shows around 50,000 clones, nearly 95% of them singletons. The sequence was collected from a female donor in good health, enrolled as a control in a pregnancy study. The material sequenced was CD4+ T cells from peripheral blood mononuclear cells, taken after pregnancy. The chain couples TRBV5-1 to TRBJ1-1, with 8 bases fitting TRBD1. As DNA, the CDR3 is TGCGCCAGCAGCCAATGGACAGGGAGGGGGTCGGAGGCTTTCTTT. It encodes CASSQWTGRGSEAFF. Full variable domain (rest looked up from reference TRBV5-1 and TRBJ1-1): KAGVTQTPRYLIKTRGQQVTLSCSPISGHRSVSWYQQTPGQGLQFLFEYFSETQRNKGNFPGRFSGRQFSNSRSEMNVSTLELGDSALYLCASSQWTGRGSEAFFGQGTRLTVV.